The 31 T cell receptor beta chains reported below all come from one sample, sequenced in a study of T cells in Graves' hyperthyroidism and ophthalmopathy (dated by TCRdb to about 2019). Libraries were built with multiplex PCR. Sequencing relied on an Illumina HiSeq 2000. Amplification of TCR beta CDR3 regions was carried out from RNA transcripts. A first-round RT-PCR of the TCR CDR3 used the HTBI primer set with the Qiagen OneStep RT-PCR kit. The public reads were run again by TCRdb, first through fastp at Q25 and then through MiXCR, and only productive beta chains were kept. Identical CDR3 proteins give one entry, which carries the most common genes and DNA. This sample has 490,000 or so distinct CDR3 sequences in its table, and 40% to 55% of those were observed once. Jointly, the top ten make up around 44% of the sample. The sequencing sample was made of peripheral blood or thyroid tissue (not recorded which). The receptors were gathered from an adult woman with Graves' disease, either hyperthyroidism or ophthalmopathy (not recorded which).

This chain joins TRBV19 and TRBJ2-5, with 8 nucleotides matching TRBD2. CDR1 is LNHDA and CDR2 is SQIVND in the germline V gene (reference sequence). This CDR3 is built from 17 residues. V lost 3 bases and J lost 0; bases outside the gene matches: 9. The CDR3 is CASSIWRGATDQETQYF. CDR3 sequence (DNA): TGTGCCAGTAGTATCTGGCGGGGGGCGACGGACCAAGAGACCCAGTACTTC.

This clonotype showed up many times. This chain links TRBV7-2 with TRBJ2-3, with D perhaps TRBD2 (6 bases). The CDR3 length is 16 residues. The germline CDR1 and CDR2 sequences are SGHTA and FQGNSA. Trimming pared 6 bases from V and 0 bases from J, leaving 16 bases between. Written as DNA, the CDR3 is TGTGCCAGCAGTCATCCCCGGCGGGGAAGCACAGATACGCAGTATTTT. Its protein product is CASSHPRRGSTDTQYF.

The CDR3 loop is CSVEGLADYEQYF. CDR3 nucleotides: TGCAGCGTTGAGGGTCTAGCGGACTACGAGCAGTACTTC. This chain joins TRBV29-1 and TRBJ2-7; 7 nucleotides match TRBD2. The CDR3 has 13 residues. Trimming cost V 3 bases and J 3 bases; bases outside gene matches: 5. Germline V lookup: CDR1 SQVTM, CDR2 ANQGSEA.

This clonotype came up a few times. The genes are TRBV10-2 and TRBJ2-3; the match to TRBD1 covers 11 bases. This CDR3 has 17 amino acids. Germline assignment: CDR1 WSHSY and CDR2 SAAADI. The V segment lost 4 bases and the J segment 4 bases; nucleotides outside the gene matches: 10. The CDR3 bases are TGCGCCAGCAGTGGGACAGGGGGCTTCCAAGGCGCAGATACGCAGTATTTT. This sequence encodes CASSGTGGFQGADTQYF.

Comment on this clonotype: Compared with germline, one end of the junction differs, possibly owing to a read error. The CDR3 is CASRLREGEAFF. The DNA for the CDR3 is TGCGCCAGCCGCTTACGCGAGGGTGAAGCTTTCTTT. The chain employs TRBV5-1 and TRBJ1-1; D unresolved. This CDR3 spans 12 amino acids. Germline CDR1 SGHRS, CDR2 YFSETQ.

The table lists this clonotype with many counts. CDR3 bases: TGTGCCAGCAGGGAAACTAGCGGCTACGAGCAGTACTTC. This gives the protein CASRETSGYEQYF. The rearrangement links TRBV12-3 or TRBV12-4 to TRBJ2-7; 8 bases agree with TRBD2. Trimming cost V 6 bases and J 3 bases; bases outside gene matches: 4. There are 13 residues in the CDR3.

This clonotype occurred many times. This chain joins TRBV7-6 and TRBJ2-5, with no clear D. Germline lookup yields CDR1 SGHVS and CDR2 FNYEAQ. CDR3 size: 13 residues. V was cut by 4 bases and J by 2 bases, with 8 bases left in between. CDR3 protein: CASSYGWQETQYF. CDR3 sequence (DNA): TGTGCCAGCAGCTACGGGTGGCAAGAGACCCAGTACTTC.

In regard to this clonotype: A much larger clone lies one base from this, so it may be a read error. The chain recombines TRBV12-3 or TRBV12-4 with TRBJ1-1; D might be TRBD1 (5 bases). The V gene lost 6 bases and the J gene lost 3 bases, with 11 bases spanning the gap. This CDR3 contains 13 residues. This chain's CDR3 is CASRLRGDTEAFF. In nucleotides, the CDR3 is TGTGCCAGCAGACTTCGGGGGGACACTGAAGCTTTCTTT.

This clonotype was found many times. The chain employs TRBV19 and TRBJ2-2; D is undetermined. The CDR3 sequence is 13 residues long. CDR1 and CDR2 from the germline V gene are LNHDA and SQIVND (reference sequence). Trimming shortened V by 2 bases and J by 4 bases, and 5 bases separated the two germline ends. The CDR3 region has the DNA TGTGCCAGTAGTATACGGACCACCGGGGAGCTGTTTTTT. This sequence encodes CASSIRTTGELFF.

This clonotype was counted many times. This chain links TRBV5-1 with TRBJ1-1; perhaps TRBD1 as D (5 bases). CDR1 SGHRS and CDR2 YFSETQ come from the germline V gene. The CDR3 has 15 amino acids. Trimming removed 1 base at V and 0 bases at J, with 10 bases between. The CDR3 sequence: CASSLSGTLNTEAFF. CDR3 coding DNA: TGCGCCAGCAGCTTGAGCGGGACGTTGAACACTGAAGCTTTCTTT.

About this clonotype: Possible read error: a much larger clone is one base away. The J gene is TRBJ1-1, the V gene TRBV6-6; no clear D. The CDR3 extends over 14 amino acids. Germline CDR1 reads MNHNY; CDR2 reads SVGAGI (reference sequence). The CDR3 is CAGSYPHSNTEAFF. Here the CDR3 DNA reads TGTGCCGGCAGTTACCCACACTCGAACACTGAAGCTTTCTTT.

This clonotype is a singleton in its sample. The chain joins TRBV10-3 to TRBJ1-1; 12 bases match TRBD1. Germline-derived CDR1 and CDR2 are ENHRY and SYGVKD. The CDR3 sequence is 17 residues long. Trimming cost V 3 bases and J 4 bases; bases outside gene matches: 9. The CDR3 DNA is TGTGCCATCAGTGATCGGGACAGGGGGCATAAGGTCACTGAAGCTTTCTTT. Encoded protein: CAISDRDRGHKVTEAFF.

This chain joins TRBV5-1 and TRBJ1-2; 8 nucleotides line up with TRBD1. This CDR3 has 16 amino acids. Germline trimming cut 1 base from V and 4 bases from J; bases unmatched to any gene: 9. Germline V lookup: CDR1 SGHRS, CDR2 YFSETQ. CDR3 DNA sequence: TGCGCCAGCAGCTTGTCTAAGAGACAGGGGCGCTATGGCTACACCTTC. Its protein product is CASSLSKRQGRYGYTF.

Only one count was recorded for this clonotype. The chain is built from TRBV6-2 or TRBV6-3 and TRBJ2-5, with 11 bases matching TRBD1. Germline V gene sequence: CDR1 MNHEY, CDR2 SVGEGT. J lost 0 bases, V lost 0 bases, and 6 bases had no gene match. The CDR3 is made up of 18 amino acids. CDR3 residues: CASSYSTGTGGYQETQYF. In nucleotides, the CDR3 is TGTGCCAGCAGTTACTCGACCGGGACAGGGGGATACCAAGAGACCCAGTACTTC.

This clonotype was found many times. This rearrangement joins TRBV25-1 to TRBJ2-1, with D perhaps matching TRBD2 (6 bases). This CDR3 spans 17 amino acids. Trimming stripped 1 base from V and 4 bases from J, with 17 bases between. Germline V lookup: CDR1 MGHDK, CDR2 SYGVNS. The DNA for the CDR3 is TGTGCCAGCAGTGAATTCCCGGGGCGGGACCGTTACAATGAGCAGTTCTTC. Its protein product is CASSEFPGRDRYNEQFF.

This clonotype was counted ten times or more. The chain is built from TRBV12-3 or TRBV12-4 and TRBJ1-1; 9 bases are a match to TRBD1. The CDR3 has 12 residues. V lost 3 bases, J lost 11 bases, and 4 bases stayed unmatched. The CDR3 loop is CASSFLDRGAFF. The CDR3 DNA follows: TGTGCCAGCAGTTTTCTTGACAGGGGGGCTTTCTTT.

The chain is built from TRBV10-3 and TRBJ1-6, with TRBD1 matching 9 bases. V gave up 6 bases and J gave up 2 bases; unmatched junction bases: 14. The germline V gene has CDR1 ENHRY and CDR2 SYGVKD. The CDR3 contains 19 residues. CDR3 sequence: CAIRGGQGSSGPYNSPLHF. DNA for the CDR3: TGTGCCATCAGGGGAGGACAGGGGTCGAGCGGCCCCTATAATTCACCCCTCCACTTT.

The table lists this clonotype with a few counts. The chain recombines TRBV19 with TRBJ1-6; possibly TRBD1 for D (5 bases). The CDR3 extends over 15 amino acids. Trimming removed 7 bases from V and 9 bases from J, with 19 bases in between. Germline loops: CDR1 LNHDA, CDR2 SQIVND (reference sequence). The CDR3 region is CASMMSRQGASPLHF. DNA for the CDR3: TGTGCCAGTATGATGAGTCGGCAGGGAGCTTCACCCCTCCACTTT.

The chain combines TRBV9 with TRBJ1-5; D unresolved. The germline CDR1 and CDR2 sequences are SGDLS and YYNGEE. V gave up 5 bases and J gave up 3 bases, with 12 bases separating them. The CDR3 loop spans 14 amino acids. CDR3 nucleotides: TGTGCCAGCAGTGCAGACGGTGTCAATCAGCCCCAGCATTTT. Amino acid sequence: CASSADGVNQPQHF.

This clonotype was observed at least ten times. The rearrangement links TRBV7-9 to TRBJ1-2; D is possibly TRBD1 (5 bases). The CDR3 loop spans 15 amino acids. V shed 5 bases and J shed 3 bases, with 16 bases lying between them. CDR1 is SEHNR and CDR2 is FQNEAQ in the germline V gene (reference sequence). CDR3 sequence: CASSALRAEDYGYTF. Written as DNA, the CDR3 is TGTGCCAGCAGCGCCCTCAGGGCGGAGGACTATGGCTACACCTTC.

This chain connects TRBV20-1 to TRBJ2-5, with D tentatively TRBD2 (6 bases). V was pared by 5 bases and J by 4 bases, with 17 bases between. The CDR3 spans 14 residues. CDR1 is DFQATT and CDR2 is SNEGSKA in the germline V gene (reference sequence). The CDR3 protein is CSAPTSTRGETQYF. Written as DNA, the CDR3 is TGCAGTGCTCCGACCTCGACGCGGGGAGAGACCCAGTACTTC.

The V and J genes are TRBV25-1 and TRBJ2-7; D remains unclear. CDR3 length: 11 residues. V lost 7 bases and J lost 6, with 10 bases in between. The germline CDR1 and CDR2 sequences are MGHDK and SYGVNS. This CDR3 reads CASTPVGEQYF. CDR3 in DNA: TGTGCCAGCACTCCCGTGGGCGAGCAGTACTTC.

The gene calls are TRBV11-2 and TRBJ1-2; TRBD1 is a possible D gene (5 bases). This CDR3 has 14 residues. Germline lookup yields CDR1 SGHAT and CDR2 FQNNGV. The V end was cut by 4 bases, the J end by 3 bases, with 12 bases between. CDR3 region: CASSSLGTDYGYTF. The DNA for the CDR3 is TGTGCCAGCAGCTCTCTTGGGACGGACTATGGCTACACCTTC.

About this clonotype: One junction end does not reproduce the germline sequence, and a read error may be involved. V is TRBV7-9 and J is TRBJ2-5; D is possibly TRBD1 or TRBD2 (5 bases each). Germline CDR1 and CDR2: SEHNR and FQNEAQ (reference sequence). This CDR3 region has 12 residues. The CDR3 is CASTSPPGTQCF. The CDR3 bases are TGTGCCAGCACCTCTCCGCCAGGGACCCAGTGCTTC.

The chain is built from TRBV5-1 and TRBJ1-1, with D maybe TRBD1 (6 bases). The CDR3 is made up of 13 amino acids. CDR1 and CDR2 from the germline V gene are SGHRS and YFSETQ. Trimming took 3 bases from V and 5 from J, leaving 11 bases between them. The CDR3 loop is CASSYTGQTEAFF. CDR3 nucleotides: TGCGCCAGCAGCTATACAGGACAGACTGAAGCTTTCTTT. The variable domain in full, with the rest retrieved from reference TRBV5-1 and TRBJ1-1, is KAGVTQTPRYLIKTRGQQVTLSCSPISGHRSVSWYQQTPGQGLQFLFEYFSETQRNKGNFPGRFSGRQFSNSRSEMNVSTLELGDSALYLCASSYTGQTEAFFGQGTRLTVV.

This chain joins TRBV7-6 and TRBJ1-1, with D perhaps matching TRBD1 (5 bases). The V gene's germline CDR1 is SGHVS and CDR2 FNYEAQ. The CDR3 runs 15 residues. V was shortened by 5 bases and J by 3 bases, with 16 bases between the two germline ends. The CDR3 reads CASSLAPRAHTEAFF. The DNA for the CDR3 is TGTGCCAGCAGCCTCGCCCCCAGGGCGCACACTGAAGCTTTCTTT.

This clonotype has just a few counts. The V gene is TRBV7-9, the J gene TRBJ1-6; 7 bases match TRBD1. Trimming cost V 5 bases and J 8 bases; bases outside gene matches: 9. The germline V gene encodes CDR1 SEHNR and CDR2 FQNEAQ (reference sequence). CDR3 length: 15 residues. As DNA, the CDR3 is TGTGCCAGCAGCCGACAGGGAGCGAGTGATTCACCCCTCCACTTT. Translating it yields CASSRQGASDSPLHF.

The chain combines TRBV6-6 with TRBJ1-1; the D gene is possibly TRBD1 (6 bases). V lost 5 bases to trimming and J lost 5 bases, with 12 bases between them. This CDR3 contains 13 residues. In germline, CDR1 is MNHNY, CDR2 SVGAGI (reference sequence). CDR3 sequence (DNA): TGTGCCAGCAGTACAGGGTATGGGACTGAAGCTTTCTTT. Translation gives CASSTGYGTEAFF.

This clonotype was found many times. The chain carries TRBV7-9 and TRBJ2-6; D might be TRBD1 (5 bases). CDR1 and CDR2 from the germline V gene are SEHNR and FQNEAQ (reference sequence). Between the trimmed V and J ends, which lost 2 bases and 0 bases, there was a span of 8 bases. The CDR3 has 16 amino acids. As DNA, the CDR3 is TGTGCCAGCAGCTTAAGGGGCGGCTCTGGGGCCAACGTCCTGACTTTC. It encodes CASSLRGGSGANVLTF.

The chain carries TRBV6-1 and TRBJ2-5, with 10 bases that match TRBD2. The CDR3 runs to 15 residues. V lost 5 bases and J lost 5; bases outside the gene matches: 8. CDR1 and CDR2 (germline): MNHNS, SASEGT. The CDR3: CASSPLAGVGETQYF. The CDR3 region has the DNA TGTGCCAGCAGTCCGCTAGCGGGAGTCGGTGAGACCCAGTACTTC.

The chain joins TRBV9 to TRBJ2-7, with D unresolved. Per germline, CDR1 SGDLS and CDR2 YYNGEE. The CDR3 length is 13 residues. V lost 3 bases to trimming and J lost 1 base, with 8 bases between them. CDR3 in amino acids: CASSGSASYEQYF. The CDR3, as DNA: TGTGCCAGCAGCGGCTCGGCGTCCTACGAGCAGTACTTC.